These T cell receptor beta chains were read from a single sample in a study of CD8 T cells in Susac syndrome. TCRdb re-derived calls from the immunoSEQ multiplex PCR reads in MiXCR, one entry per CDR3 protein. Of roughly 120,000 distinct CDR3 sequences listed, approximately 94% were seen once; the top ten hold roughly 0.13%. Sequenced: CD4+ T cells from PBMCs. The receptor source for this set is a human donor with multiple sclerosis. CDR3s include the opening cysteine and the closing phenylalanine or tryptophan. A D gene is named only where the DNA matches it firmly. The size entry is marked missing in some rows and otherwise reads once, few, many or a size class.

j_gene | v_gene | d_gene | abundance | CDR3aa | CDR3nt
TRBJ1-5 | TRBV5-1 | NA | NA | CASSPTGNNQPQHF | TGCGCCAGCAGCCCGACAGGAAACAATCAGCCCCAGCATTTT
TRBJ2-7 | TRBV9 | NA | NA | CASSVEYREGEQYF | TGTGCCAGCAGCGTAGAGTACAGGGAGGGCGAGCAGTACTTC
TRBJ2-7 | TRBV7-9 | TRBD2 | NA | CASSTGTSGIRSSYEQYF | TGTGCCAGCAGCACCGGGACTAGCGGGATTCGGAGCTCCTACGAGCAGTACTTC
TRBJ1-5 | TRBV2 | NA | NA | CASSERGGRQPQHF | TGTGCCAGCAGTGAACGGGGGGGAAGACAGCCCCAGCATTTT
TRBJ2-3 | TRBV5-1 | NA | NA | CASSSPSGGDTQYF | TGCGCCAGCAGCTCGCCCTCCGGGGGTGATACGCAGTATTTT
TRBJ1-2 | TRBV20-1 | NA | NA | CSARAFRVDYGYTF | TGCAGTGCTAGAGCATTCAGGGTAGACTATGGCTACACCTTC
TRBJ1-1 | TRBV3-1 | NA | NA | CASSQDPQLNTEAFF | TGTGCCAGCAGCCAAGATCCACAGTTGAACACTGAAGCTTTCTTT
TRBJ2-1 | TRBV29-1 | TRBD2 | NA | CSGVAGGYNEQFF | TGCAGCGGTGTAGCGGGGGGTTACAATGAGCAGTTCTTC
TRBJ2-1 | TRBV6-1 | NA | NA | CASRDLTASEQFF | TGTGCCAGCAGGGACCTAACGGCCAGTGAGCAGTTCTTC
TRBJ1-5 | TRBV3-1 | NA | NA | CASSREGLSNQPQHF | TGTGCCAGCTCTCGTGAGGGCCTAAGCAATCAGCCCCAGCATTTT
TRBJ2-6 | TRBV6-5 | TRBD1 | NA | CASSRQGIGANVLTF | TGTGCCAGCAGTCGACAGGGAATTGGGGCCAACGTCCTGACTTTC
TRBJ1-2 | TRBV18 | TRBD1 | NA | CASSPPFQGAYGYTF | TGTGCCAGCTCACCACCGTTTCAGGGGGCCTATGGCTACACCTTC
TRBJ2-1 | TRBV7-9 | TRBD2 | NA | CASSTFGAAGGVLF | TGTGCCAGCAGCACCTTCGGGGCGGCGGGGGGTGTCCTCTTC
TRBJ1-5 | TRBV12-3/TRBV12-4 | TRBD1 | NA | CASSHSTGGEAQPQHF | TGTGCCAGCAGCCATTCGACAGGGGGCGAAGCTCAGCCCCAGCATTTT
TRBJ2-1 | TRBV29-1 | NA | NA | CSVARSNNEQFF | TGCAGCGTTGCTAGGAGCAACAATGAGCAGTTCTTC
TRBJ1-2 | TRBV18 | NA | NA | CASSPLDLNYGYTF | TGTGCCAGCTCACCCCTGGATCTTAACTATGGCTACACCTTC
TRBJ1-5 | TRBV6-6 | NA | NA | CASSSLRDFKEHF | TGTGCCAGCAGTTCCCTCAGGGATTTTAAGGAGCATTTT
TRBJ1-1 | TRBV25-1 | NA | NA | CASSERYNTEAFF | TGTGCCAGCAGTGAGAGGTACAACACTGAAGCTTTCTTT
TRBJ2-7 | TRBV3-1 | NA | NA | CASSQERFSYEQYF | TGTGCCAGCAGCCAAGAAAGGTTCTCCTACGAGCAGTACTTC
TRBJ1-5 | TRBV30 | NA | NA | CAWSHREGQPQHF | TGTGCCTGGAGCCACAGGGAGGGTCAGCCCCAGCATTTT
TRBJ1-2 | TRBV11-2 | NA | NA | CASSYDPDGSVNYGYTF | TGTGCCAGCAGCTACGATCCCGACGGGAGTGTTAACTATGGCTACACCTTC
TRBJ1-3 | TRBV4-1 | NA | NA | CASSHPDGNTIYF | TGCGCCAGCAGCCACCCAGATGGAAACACCATATATTTT
TRBJ1-2 | TRBV4-3 | NA | NA | CASSQELGPYGYTF | TGCGCCAGCAGCCAAGAATTGGGGCCCTATGGCTACACCTTC
TRBJ2-4 | TRBV3-1 | NA | NA | CASSQVRGGLAKNIQYF | TGTGCCAGCAGCCAAGTTCGTGGGGGACTAGCCAAAAACATTCAGTACTTC
TRBJ2-2 | TRBV20-1 | TRBD1 | NA | CSARPQDRGPTGELFF | TGCAGTGCTAGACCCCAGGACAGGGGGCCCACCGGGGAGCTGTTTTTT
TRBJ2-1 | TRBV3-1 | NA | NA | CASSQDLVSGSYNEQFF | TGTGCCAGCAGCCAAGATCTGGTCAGCGGCTCCTACAATGAGCAGTTCTTC
TRBJ2-1 | TRBV9 | NA | once | CASSVGTTKQFF | TGTGCCAGCAGCGTAGGGACCACCAAGCAGTTCTTC
TRBJ2-5 | TRBV19 | NA | NA | CASSMSSVSGETQYF | TGTGCCAGTAGTATGTCTTCAGTATCCGGAGAGACCCAGTACTTC
TRBJ1-2 | TRBV27 | NA | NA | CASSSYSAWGDGYTF | TGTGCCAGCAGTTCTTATAGCGCCTGGGGCGATGGCTACACCTTC
TRBJ1-2 | TRBV6-5 | TRBD1 | NA | CASSRSGTGGTYTF | TGTGCCAGCAGCCGATCCGGGACAGGGGGAACCTACACCTTC
TRBJ1-1 | TRBV9 | NA | NA | CASSVGYNTEAFF | TGTGCCAGCAGCGTAGGTTATAACACTGAAGCTTTCTTT
TRBJ2-3 | TRBV12-3/TRBV12-4 | NA | NA | CASSSYSTDTQYF | TGTGCCAGCAGTTCGTATAGCACAGATACGCAGTATTTT
TRBJ2-6 | TRBV4-2 | NA | NA | CASSQVGASGANVLTF | TGTGCCAGCAGCCAAGTTGGAGCCTCTGGGGCCAACGTCCTGACTTTC
TRBJ1-5 | TRBV18 | TRBD1 | NA | CASSLTTGEIGNQPQHF | TGTGCCAGCTCCCTCACGACAGGGGAAATTGGCAATCAGCCCCAGCATTTT
TRBJ2-7 | TRBV29-1 | NA | NA | CSVSGDYEQYF | TGCAGCGTGTCAGGGGACTACGAGCAGTACTTC
TRBJ1-6 | TRBV3-1 | NA | NA | CASRPFQDSYNSPLHF | TGTGCCAGCAGGCCATTTCAAGACTCCTATAATTCACCCCTCCACTTT
TRBJ1-2 | TRBV7-9 | TRBD1 | NA | CASSLGGTGGSYTF | TGTGCCAGCAGCTTAGGCGGGACAGGGGGAAGCTACACCTTC
TRBJ1-2 | TRBV14 | TRBD1 | NA | CASSHLWGGQSLSYGYTF | TGTGCCAGCAGCCATTTATGGGGGGGACAGTCTCTGTCGTACGGCTACACCTTC
TRBJ2-7 | TRBV7-9 | NA | NA | CASSLNGLTYF | TGTGCCAGCAGCTTAAACGGGTTGACGTACTTC
TRBJ2-6 | TRBV20-1 | NA | NA | CSARDRSPADLTF | TGCAGTGCTCGGGACCGATCTCCAGCCGACCTGACTTTC
TRBJ1-4 | TRBV5-1 | TRBD1 | once | CASSRTGQTTNEKLFF | TGCGCCAGCAGCCGTACGGGACAGACAACTAATGAAAAACTGTTTTTT
TRBJ2-4 | TRBV5-1 | TRBD1 | NA | CASSWGDREFGGNIQYF | TGCGCCAGCAGCTGGGGGGACAGGGAGTTTGGAGGGAACATTCAGTACTTC
TRBJ2-7 | TRBV5-4 | TRBD1 | NA | CASSSMGQVHYEQYF | TGTGCCAGCAGCTCGATGGGACAGGTTCACTACGAGCAGTACTTC